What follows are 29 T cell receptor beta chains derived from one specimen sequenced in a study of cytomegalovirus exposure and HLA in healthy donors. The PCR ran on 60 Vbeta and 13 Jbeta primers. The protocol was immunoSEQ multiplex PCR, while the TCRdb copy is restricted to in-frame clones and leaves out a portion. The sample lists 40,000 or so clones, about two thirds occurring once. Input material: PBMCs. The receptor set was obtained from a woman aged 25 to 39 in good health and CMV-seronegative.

The CDR3: CASSGTWWYEQYF. The DNA of the CDR3 is TGCGCCAGCAGCGGGACTTGGTGGTACGAGCAGTACTTC. V gene TRBV5-1 combines with J gene TRBJ2-7; D perhaps matches TRBD2 (6 bases). The germline gives CDR1 SGHRS, CDR2 YFSETQ. V lost 4 bases and J 4 bases, leaving 12 bases between the germline ends. This CDR3 contains 13 residues.

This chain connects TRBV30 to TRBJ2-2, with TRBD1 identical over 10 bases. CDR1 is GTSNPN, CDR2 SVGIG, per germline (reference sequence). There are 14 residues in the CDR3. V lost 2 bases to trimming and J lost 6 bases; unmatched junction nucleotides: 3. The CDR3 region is CAWSKTGGAGELFF. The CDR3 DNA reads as TGTGCCTGGAGTAAGACAGGGGGCGCCGGGGAGCTGTTTTTT.

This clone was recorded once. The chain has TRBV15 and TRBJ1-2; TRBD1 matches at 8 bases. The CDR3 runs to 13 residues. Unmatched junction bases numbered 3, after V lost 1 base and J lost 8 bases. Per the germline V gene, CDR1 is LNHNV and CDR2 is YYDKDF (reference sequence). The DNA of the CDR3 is TGTGCCACCAGCAGAGTGACAGGGGAAGGCTACACCTTC. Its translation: CATSRVTGEGYTF.

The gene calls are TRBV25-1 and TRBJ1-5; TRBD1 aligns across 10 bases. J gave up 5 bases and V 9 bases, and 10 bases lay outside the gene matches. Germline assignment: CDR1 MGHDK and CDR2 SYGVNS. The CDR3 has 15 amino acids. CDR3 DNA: TGTGCCAGATGCCCCCCGGGACAGGGGTATCAGCCCCAGCATTTT. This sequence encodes CARCPPGQGYQPQHF.

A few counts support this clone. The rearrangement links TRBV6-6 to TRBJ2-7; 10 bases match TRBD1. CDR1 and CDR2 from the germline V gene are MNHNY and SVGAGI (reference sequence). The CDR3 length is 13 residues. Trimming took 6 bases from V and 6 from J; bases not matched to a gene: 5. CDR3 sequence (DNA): TGTGCCAGCAGCACCGGGACAGGGGTCGAGCAGTACTTC. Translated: CASSTGTGVEQYF.

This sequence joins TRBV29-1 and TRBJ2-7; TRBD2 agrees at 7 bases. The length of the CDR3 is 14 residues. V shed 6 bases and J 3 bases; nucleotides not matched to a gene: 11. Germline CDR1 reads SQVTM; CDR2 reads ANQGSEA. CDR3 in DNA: TGCAGCGTCGTAGAGGGAGGGGAGTTCTACGAGCAGTACTTC. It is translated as CSVVEGGEFYEQYF.

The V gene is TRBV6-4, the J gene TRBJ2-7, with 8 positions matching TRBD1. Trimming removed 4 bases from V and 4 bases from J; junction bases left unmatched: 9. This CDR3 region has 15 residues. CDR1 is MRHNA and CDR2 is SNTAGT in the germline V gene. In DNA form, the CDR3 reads TGTGCCAGCAGTGCCTCCGGGACAGGTGAATACGAGCAGTACTTC. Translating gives CASSASGTGEYEQYF.

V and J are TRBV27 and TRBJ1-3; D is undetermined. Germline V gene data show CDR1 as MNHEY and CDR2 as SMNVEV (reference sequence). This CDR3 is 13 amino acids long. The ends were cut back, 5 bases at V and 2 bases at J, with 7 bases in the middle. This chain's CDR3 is CASSAGAGNTIYF. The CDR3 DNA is TGTGCCAGCAGTGCAGGCGCTGGAAACACCATATATTTT.

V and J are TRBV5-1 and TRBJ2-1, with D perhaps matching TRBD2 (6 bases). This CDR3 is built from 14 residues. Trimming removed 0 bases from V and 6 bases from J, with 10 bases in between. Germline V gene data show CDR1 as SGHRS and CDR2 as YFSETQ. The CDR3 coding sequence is TGCGCCAGCAGCTTGGGTATGGGGGGCAATGAGCAGTTCTTC. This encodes CASSLGMGGNEQFF.

CDR3 protein: CASSLDDRGLEQYF. CDR3 DNA: TGTGCCAGCAGCTTGGATGACAGGGGGCTTGAGCAGTACTTC. V and J are TRBV5-8 and TRBJ2-7, with 10 bases lining up with TRBD1. With V trimmed by 0 bases and J by 7 bases, 4 bases remained unmatched. The CDR3 consists of 14 residues. From germline, CDR1 is SGHTS and CDR2 YDEGEE.

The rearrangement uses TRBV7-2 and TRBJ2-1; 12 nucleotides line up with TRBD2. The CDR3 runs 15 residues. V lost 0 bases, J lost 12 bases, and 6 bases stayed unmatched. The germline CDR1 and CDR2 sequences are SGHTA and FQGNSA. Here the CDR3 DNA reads TGTGCCAGCAGCTTAGCGCTAGCGGGAGGGCCTGGGCAGTTCTTC. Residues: CASSLALAGGPGQFF.

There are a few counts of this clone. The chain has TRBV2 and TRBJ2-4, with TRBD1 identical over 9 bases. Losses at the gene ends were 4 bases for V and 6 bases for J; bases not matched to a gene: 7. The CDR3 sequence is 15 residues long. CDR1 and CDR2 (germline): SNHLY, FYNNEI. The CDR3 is CASSVGTGIGNIQYF. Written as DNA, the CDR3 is TGTGCCAGCAGTGTCGGGACAGGGATCGGAAACATTCAGTACTTC. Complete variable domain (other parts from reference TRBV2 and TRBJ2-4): EPEVTQTPSHQVTQMGQEVILRCVPISNHLYFYWYRQILGQKVEFLVSFYNNEISEKSEIFDDQFSVERPDGSNFTLKIRSTKLEDSAMYFCASSVGTGIGNIQYFGAGTRLSVL.

The CDR3 is CAADRGGSPLHF. Here the CDR3 DNA reads TGTGCCGCAGACAGGGGAGGTTCACCCCTCCACTTT. The chain joins TRBV30 to TRBJ1-6, with 8 positions matching TRBD1. The CDR3 consists of 12 residues. With V trimmed by 8 bases and J by 9 bases, 6 bases remained unmatched. CDR1 and CDR2 (germline): GTSNPN, SVGIG (reference sequence).

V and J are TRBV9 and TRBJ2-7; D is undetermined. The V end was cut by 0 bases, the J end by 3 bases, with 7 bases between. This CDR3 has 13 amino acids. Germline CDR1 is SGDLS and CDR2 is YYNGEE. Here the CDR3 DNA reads TGTGCCAGCAGCGTAGGTGCGTTCTACGAGCAGTACTTC. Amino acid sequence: CASSVGAFYEQYF.

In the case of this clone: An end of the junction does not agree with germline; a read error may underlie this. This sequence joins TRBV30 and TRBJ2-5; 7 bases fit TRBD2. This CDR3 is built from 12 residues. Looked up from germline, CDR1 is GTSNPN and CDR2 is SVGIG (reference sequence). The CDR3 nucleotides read TGCGGGCTAGCGGTGCTTCAAGAGACCCAGTACTTC. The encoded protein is CGLAVLQETQYF.

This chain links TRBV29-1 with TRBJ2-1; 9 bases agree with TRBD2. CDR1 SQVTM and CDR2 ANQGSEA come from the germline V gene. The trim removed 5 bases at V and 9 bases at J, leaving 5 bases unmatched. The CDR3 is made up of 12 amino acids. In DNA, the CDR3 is TGCAGCGTTCGCAATAGCGGGGGTGAGCAGTTCTTC. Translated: CSVRNSGGEQFF.

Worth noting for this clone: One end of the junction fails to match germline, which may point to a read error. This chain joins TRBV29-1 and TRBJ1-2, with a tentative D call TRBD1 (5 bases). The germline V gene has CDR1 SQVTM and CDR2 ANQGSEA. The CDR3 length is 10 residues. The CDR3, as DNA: TGCAGCGTTGGGGGCCAGGGCCGTTCCTTC. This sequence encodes CSVGGQGRSF.

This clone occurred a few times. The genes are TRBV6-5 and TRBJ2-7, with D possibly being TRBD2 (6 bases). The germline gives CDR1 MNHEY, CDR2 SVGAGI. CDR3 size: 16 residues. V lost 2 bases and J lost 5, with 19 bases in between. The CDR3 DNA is TGTGCCAGCAGTTACCTCGATACTGCGGGATGGGACGAGCAGTACTTC. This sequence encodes CASSYLDTAGWDEQYF.

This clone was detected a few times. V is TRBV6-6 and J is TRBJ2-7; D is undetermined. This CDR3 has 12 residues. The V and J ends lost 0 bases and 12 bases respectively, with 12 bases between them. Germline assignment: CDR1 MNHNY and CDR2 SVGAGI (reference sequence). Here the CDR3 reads CASSYSSGRPYF. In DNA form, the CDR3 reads TGTGCCAGCAGTTACTCGAGTGGCAGGCCGTACTTC.

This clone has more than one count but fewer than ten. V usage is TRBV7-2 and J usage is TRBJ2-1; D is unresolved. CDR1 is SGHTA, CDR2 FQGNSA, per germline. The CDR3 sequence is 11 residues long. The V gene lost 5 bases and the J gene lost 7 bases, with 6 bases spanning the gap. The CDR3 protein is CASSPRNEQFF. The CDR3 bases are TGTGCCAGCAGCCCGCGTAATGAGCAGTTCTTC.

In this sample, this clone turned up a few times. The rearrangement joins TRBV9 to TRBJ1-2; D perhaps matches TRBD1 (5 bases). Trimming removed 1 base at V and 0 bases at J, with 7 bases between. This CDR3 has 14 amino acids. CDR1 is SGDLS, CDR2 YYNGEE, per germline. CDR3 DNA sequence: TGTGCCAGCAGCGTATCAGGGCCTAACTATGGCTACACCTTC. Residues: CASSVSGPNYGYTF.

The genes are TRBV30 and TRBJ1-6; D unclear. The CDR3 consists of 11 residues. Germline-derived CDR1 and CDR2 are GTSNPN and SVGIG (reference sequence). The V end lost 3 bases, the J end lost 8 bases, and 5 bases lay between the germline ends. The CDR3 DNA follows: TGTGCCTGGAGCCGGGATTCACCCCTCCACTTT. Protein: CAWSRDSPLHF.

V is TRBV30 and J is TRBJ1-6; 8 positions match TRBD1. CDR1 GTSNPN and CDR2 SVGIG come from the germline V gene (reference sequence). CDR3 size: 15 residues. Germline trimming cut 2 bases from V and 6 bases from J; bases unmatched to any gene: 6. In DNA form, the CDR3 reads TGTGCCTGGAGTCCCCAGGGGGCCGGTAATTCACCCCTCCACTTT. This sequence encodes CAWSPQGAGNSPLHF.

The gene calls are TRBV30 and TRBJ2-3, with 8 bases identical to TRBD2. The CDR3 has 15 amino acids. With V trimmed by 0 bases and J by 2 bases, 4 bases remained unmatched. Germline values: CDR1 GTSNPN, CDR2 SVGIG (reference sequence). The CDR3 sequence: CAWSVRSGVTDTQYF. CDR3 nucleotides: TGTGCCTGGAGTGTACGTAGCGGGGTCACAGATACGCAGTATTTT.

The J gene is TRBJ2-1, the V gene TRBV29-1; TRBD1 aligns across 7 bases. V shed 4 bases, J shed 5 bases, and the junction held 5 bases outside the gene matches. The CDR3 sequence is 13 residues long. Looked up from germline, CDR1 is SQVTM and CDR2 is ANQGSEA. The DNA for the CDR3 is TGCAGCGTTGGATCGACAGGGAACAATGAGCAGTTCTTC. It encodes CSVGSTGNNEQFF.

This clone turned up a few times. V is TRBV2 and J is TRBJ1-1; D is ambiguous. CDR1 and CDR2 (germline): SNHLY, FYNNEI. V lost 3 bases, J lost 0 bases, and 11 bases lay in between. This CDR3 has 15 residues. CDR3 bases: TGTGCCAGCAGTGAGGACTTTACGATGAACACTGAAGCTTTCTTT. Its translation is CASSEDFTMNTEAFF.

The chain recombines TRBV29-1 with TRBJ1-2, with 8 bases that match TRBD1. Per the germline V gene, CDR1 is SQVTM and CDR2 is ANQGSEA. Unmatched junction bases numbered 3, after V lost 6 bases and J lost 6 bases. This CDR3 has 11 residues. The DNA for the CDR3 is TGCAGCGTACCAGGGGGCCATGGCTACACCTTC. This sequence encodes CSVPGGHGYTF.

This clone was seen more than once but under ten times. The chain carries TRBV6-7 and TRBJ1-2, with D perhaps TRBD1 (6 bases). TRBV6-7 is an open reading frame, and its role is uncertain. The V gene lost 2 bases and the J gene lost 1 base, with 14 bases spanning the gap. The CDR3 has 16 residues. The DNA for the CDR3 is TGTGCCAGCAGTTACGATGGGGGCCCGCATAACTATGGCTACACCTTC. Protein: CASSYDGGPHNYGYTF.

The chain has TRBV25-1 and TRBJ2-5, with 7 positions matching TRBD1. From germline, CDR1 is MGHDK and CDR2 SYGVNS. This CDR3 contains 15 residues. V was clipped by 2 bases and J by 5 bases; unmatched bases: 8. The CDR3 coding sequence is TGTGCCAGCAGTGAAATCGACAGGGCTGGGGAGACCCAGTACTTC. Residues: CASSEIDRAGETQYF.